This paragraph reports one T cell receptor (beta chain). Its binding antigen is unknown. The record has no base qualities; no much larger clone is one base away. V was cut back by 4 bases and J by 4 bases, leaving a gap of 9 bases between them. In the germline V gene, CDR1 corresponds to SGHRS and CDR2 to YFSETQ. Including cysteine and phenylalanine, the CDR3 has 12 amino acids. The CDR3 DNA has 36 bases and is translated from base 1. The data originate from a study of blood T cells in healthy people across ages (dated by TCRdb to about 2015). For context, the study as a whole: In model experiments, template switching captured roughly one uniquely barcoded TCR beta cDNA molecule for every two T cells. For two donors (one aged 18 to 29 and one aged 80 or older), the study analyzed two additional independent replicas of 1 million unique cDNA reads from the same blood draw. Using deep sequencing normalized with unique cDNA molecular identifiers, the study measured how TCR beta repertoire diversity changes with age. Donors of different ages were randomly distributed across sequencing lanes to avoid experimental bias. Donors were grouped into four age groups: young (average approximately 16 years), middle-aged (39), aged (around 60) and long-lived (just over 80). The paper as a whole reports these results and caveats: Estimates of total diversity from one million sequenced T cells were regarded as lower bounds and underestimates. The CMV infection status of donors was not known, potentially confounding age-related changes in expanded clonotypes. Conclusive comparison of naive and antigen-experienced compartments was prevented by the profiling of bulk unsorted PBMCs. Compared with the aged group, more naive CD4+ T cells, fewer expanded clones and increased TCR diversity were shown by the long-lived group, suggesting age selection. A strong correlation was found between observed TCR beta diversity and the percentage of naive T cells measured by flow cytometry. As age increased, observed TCR beta diversity per million T cells dropped in a roughly linear way, and a significant reduction was already evident by age 40.

The roughly 39 donors, aged about 6 to 100 years, were systemically healthy Caucasian individuals from Russia. Each donor gave 8 to 10 milliliters of peripheral blood, collected into EDTA-treated Vacutainer tubes. Ficoll-Paque density-gradient centrifugation was used to isolate PBMCs, with at least 6 million obtained per sample. Trizol reagent was used to extract total RNA from PBMCs, with at least 5 micrograms per sample. Naive CD45RAhigh/CD27high T cell percentages were measured by flow cytometry on a PBMC aliquot from every donor. The protocol used for the library was 5' RACE. TCRdb names Illumina HiSeq 2500 as the instrument used. A second PCR of roughly 7 to 11 cycles was performed with a sample-barcoded 5' primer and a J-beta primer mix. A unique molecular identifier was introduced onto each TCR beta cDNA molecule by a template-switch 5' adaptor carrying 12 random nucleotides. Each sample yielded at least 2.5 million CDR3-containing paired-end reads. All of the RNA was converted into first-strand cDNA using the Mint cDNA synthesis kit, with a TRBC-specific oligonucleotide serving as the primer. Following uracil-DNA glycosylase treatment, a first 18-cycle PCR with universal primers M1SS and BC2_uni_R was performed on all cDNA. On the authors' methods: Each sample was normalized by randomly selecting 1 million high-quality reads, each carrying a distinct molecular identifier. Instead of being binned into consensus sequences, reads with shared molecular identifiers were discarded. MiTCR, run with a Q25 quality threshold and the strictest error-elimination algorithm, handled CDR3 identification, clonotype clustering and error correction. A nonparametric unseen species model with Euler transformation was used to estimate a lower bound on total TCR beta diversity. The public reads were quality trimmed at Q25 with fastp and then assembled into clones with MiXCR by TCRdb, keeping productive beta chains. Each entry is one CDR3 protein sequence, shown with its most common DNA and genes. TCRdb, not the authors, supplied the V and J calls. The sample has roughly 1.4 million distinct CDR3 sequences on record, approximately 59% of them singletons. About 6.7% of the sample lies in the top ten.

The V gene is TRBV5-1 and the J gene is TRBJ2-7; the D gene assignment is ambiguous. Sequencing was carried out using blood. The TCR was taken from a man aged 18 to 29 in good health. The bases read TGCGCCAGCAGCGGCACCCATTACGAGCAGTACTTC. Its product reads: CASSGTHYEQYF.